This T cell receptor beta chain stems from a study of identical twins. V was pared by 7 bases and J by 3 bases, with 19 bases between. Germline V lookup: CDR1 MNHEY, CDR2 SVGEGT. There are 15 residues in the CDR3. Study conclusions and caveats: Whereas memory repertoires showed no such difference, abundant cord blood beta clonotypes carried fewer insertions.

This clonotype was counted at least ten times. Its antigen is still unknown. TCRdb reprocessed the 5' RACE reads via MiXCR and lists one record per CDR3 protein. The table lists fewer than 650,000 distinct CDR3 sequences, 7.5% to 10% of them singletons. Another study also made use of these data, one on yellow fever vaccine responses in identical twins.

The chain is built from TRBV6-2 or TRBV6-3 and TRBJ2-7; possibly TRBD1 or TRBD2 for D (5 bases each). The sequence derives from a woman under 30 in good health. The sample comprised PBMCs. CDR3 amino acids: CASIGTEGTLYEQYF. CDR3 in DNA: TGTGCCAGCATTGGGACCGAGGGGACCCTCTACGAGCAGTACTTC.